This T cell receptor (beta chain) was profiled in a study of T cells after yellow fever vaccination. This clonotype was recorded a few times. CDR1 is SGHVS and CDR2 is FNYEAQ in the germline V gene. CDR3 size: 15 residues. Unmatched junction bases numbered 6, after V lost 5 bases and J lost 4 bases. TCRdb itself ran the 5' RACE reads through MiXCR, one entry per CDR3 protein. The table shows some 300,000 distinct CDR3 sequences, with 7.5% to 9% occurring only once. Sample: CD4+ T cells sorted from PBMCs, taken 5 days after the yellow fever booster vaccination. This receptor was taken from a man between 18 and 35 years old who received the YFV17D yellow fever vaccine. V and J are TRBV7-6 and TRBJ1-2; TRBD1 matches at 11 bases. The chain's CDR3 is CASSPDGTGGYGYTF. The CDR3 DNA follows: TGTGCCAGCAGCCCCGACGGGACAGGGGGCTATGGCTACACCTTC.